This T cell receptor beta chain comes out of a study of shared clonotypes between healthy human individuals. Profiling relied on immunoSEQ multiplex PCR, and the TCRdb table lists in-frame clones only, not all of them. The sample has more than 2,000,000 clones, around nine tenths seen once. The CDR3 has 14 amino acids. V was clipped by 2 bases and J by 5 bases, with 11 bases between them. CDR1 and CDR2 from the germline V gene are SGHAT and FQDESV (reference sequence). The receptor was derived from a man younger than 30 in good health. Input material: naive CD4+ T cells sorted from blood. Subset reported: CD45RA+ positively selected. This chain connects TRBV11-1 to TRBJ2-3, with D maybe TRBD2 (5 bases). The CDR3 coding sequence is TGTGCCAGCAGCTTAAGGAGGTTGCAAGATACGCAGTATTTT. Translation gives CASSLRRLQDTQYF.